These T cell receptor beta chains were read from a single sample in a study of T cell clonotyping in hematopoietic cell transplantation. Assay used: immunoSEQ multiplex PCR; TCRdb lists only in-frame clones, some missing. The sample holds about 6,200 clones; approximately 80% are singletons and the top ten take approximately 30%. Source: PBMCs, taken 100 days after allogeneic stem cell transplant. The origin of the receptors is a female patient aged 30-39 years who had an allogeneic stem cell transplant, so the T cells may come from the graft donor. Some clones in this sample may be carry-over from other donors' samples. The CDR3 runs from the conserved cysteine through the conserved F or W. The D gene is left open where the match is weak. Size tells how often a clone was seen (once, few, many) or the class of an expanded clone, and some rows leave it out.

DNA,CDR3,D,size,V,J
TGTGCCAGCAGCGTCCTTCCGCTCTCCTACGAGCAGTACTTC,CASSVLPLSYEQYF,-,-,TRBV9,TRBJ2-7
TGTGCCAGCAGCTTAATAATGAGGGTTCTCGATGGCTACACCTTC,CASSLIMRVLDGYTF,-,-,TRBV7-9,TRBJ1-2
TGTGCCAGCAGCTTAAGTTTAGAGACCCAGTACTTC,CASSLSLETQYF,-,few,TRBV7-2,TRBJ2-5
TGTGCCAGCAGTCCGGTCCAGGGGGCGTCCAAAAACATTCAGTACTTC,CASSPVQGASKNIQYF,TRBD1,-,TRBV6-6,TRBJ2-4
TGTGCCAGCAGCGGGGGGGCGGTCCAAGAGACCCAGTACTTC,CASSGGAVQETQYF,-,-,TRBV9,TRBJ2-5
TGTGCCAGTAGTATAGCCGAACTCTACGAGCAGTACTTC,CASSIAELYEQYF,-,few,TRBV19,TRBJ2-7
TGTGCCAGCAGCGTATTAGCGGGGGAGTACGGGGAGCTGTTTTTT,CASSVLAGEYGELFF,TRBD2,few,TRBV7-9,TRBJ2-2
TGTGCCAGCAGTTCTAACCGACAGGGAGGCACAGATACGCAGTATTTT,CASSSNRQGGTDTQYF,TRBD1,-,TRBV6-6,TRBJ2-3
TGCGCCAGCGCCCATGGAGCGCAAGAGACCCAGTACTTC,CASAHGAQETQYF,-,once,TRBV5-1,TRBJ2-5
TGTGCCAGCAGTGAACGGGACGGCTCCTCTGAAAAACTGTTTTTT,CASSERDGSSEKLFF,-,-,TRBV25-1,TRBJ1-4
TGTGCCACCTCAGAAGGCGCAGGGGAAGAGACCCAGTACTTC,CATSEGAGEETQYF,-,once,TRBV15,TRBJ2-5
TGTGCCAGCAGTTACTCAATAGCGGGGGATAAGACCCAGTACTTC,CASSYSIAGDKTQYF,TRBD2,-,TRBV6-5,TRBJ2-5
TGTGCCAGCTCCCAACGGGGGGGTCACGAGCAGTACTTC,CASSQRGGHEQYF,TRBD2,few,TRBV18,TRBJ2-7
TGTGCCAGCAGCGGAGGCGTTACCCTGGGAGGAAACACCATATATTTT,CASSGGVTLGGNTIYF,-,-,TRBV9,TRBJ1-3
TGTGCCAGCAGCGACCTAGCGGGTATGCTCGGTCGGCAGTTCTTC,CASSDLAGMLGRQFF,TRBD2,-,TRBV13,TRBJ2-1